The rows below give T cell receptor beta chains drawn from one sample of a study of brain T cells in children with intractable seizures. Produced via immunoSEQ multiplex PCR; TCRdb's table is partial and in-frame only. The sample records about 80,000 clones, about 90% being singletons. The material was peripheral blood, obtained at surgery. The receptors come from a girl between 2 and 10 years old with Rasmussen encephalitis and intractable seizures. Both conserved end residues are trimmed from each CDR3. Fields, in order: J gene, V gene, clone size, D gene, CDR3 length, CDR3 protein. A D gene is named only where the DNA matches it firmly. Some rows mark clone size as missing; the rest say once, few, many or name a class of expanded clone.

>TRBJ1-5|TRBV5-1|medium-sized|TRBD1|13
ASSDGQGDNQPQH
>TRBJ2-7|TRBV5-6|-|TRBD1|15
ASSLGVWTGSTYEQY
>TRBJ2-7|TRBV29-1|-|-|12
SVEPDLLSYEQY
>TRBJ2-7|TRBV2|once|-|10
ASRTATYEQY
>TRBJ2-1|TRBV18|-|TRBD1|13
ASSPQRQGYNEQF
>TRBJ1-4|TRBV5-4|-|-|12
ASSPNQAIEKLF
>TRBJ2-1|TRBV28|-|TRBD2|13
ASSRSGSRLNEQF
>TRBJ2-1|TRBV11-3|-|TRBD2|13
ASSEGTSGSNEQF
>TRBJ2-1|TRBV19|-|-|12
ASSKGSGANEQF
>TRBJ2-2|TRBV7-6|-|-|13
ASSLEVGNTGELF
>TRBJ1-2|TRBV19|-|TRBD1|13
ASSNPGQGNYGYT
>TRBJ1-5|TRBV18|-|TRBD1|13
ASSLGQGLGQPQH
>TRBJ2-1|TRBV28|-|-|14
ASRNTGQGVDNEQF
>TRBJ1-3|TRBV7-2|-|TRBD1|13
ASSIRTGPGNTIY
>TRBJ2-7|TRBV28|-|-|10
ASSRTGTGAL
>TRBJ2-7|TRBV6-5|-|-|12
ASSYAARTREQY
>TRBJ2-7|TRBV13|-|TRBD2|12
ASSLALAGYEQY
>TRBJ1-5|TRBV5-6|once|-|15
ASSPWWGQWSNQPQH
>TRBJ1-5|TRBV6-5|-|TRBD1|13
ASRGGQRSNQPQH
>TRBJ1-2|TRBV7-8|-|-|13
ASSSTGFSNYGYT
>TRBJ2-5|TRBV7-9|-|TRBD1|14
ASSFHMTGQGETQY
>TRBJ2-7|TRBV14|-|TRBD2|12
ASSPTGGSYEQY
>TRBJ2-1|TRBV28|-|-|11
ASSIRLDREQF
>TRBJ1-1|TRBV12-3/TRBV12-4|-|-|11
ASSFWGNTEAF
>TRBJ1-2|TRBV21-1|-|-|13
ASSTGGDLPDGYT
>TRBJ2-7|TRBV11-2|-|TRBD2|14
ASRALSGRALEEQY
>TRBJ1-4|TRBV3-1/TRBV3-2|-|-|12
ASSQSRFNEKLF
>TRBJ1-2|TRBV30|-|-|12
AWSSPPRFYGYT
>TRBJ1-4|TRBV6-5|-|TRBD1|11
ASRSDRVAKLF
>TRBJ1-2|TRBV29-1|-|TRBD1|12
SVEAGTGDYGYT
>TRBJ2-5|TRBV5-5|-|-|11
ASSLQGGETQY
>TRBJ1-2|TRBV4-1|-|-|13
ASSQVGWDNYGYT